This TCR beta chain was recovered during a study of T cell responses to AZD1222 COVID-19 vaccine. Libraries were prepared by immunoSEQ multiplex PCR; TCRdb keeps only in-frame clonotypes and omits some of them. The repertoire holds about 100,000 clones, roughly 86% seen once, with more than 3.5% in the top ten. This clone appeared once. Its target is not known. Whole-study results and caveats: Vaccine-related CD4 TCRs covered spike, predominating at 160-218 and 743-854. Receipt of two AZD1222 doses was followed by a rise in Spike-specific TCR breadth and depth. After the peak T cell response, and only then, were repertoires sampled. Most donors were white British and more were female, and clonal diversity was possibly underestimated.

Sequencing used peripheral blood, obtained on day 0 of MenACWY control vaccination. The TCR sequence derives from an adult in good health.

The CDR3 sequence is CASSVAAVSYNEQFF. CDR3 sequence (DNA): TGTGCCAGCAGCGTAGCGGCAGTCTCCTACAATGAGCAGTTCTTC. V usage is TRBV9 and J usage is TRBJ2-1; no clear D. Germline values: CDR1 SGDLS, CDR2 YYNGEE. V was clipped by 0 bases and J by 0 bases, with 7 bases between them. The length of the CDR3 is 15 residues.